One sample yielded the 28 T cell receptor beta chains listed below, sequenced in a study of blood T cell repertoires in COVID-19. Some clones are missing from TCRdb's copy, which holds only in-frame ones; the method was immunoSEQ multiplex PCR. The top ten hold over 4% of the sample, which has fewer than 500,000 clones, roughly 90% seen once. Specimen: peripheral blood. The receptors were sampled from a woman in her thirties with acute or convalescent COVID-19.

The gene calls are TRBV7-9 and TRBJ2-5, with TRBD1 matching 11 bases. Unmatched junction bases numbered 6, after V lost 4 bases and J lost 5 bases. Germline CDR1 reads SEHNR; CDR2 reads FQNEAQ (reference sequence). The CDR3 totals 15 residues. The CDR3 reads CASSWDRGIRETQYF. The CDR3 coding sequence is TGTGCCAGCAGCTGGGACAGGGGGATTCGGGAGACCCAGTACTTC.

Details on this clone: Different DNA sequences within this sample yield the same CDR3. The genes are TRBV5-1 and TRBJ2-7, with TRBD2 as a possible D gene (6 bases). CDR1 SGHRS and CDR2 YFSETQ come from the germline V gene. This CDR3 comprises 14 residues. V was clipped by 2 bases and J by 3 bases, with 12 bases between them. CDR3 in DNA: TGCGCCAGCAGCTTAGGGCAGGGACTCTACGAGCAGTACTTC. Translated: CASSLGQGLYEQYF.

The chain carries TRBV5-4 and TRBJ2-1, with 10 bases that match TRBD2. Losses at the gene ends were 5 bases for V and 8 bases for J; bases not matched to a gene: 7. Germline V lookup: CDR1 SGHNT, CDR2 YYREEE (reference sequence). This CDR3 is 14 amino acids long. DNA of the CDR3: TGTGCCAGCAGTTTAGCGGGGGGCCTTTATGAGCAGTTCTTC. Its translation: CASSLAGGLYEQFF.

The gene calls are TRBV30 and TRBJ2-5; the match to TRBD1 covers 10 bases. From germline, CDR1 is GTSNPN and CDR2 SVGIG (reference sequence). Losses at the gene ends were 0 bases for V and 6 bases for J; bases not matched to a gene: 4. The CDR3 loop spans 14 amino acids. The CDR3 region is CAWSVGTGAKTQYF. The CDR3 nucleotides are TGTGCCTGGAGTGTAGGGACAGGGGCGAAGACCCAGTACTTC.

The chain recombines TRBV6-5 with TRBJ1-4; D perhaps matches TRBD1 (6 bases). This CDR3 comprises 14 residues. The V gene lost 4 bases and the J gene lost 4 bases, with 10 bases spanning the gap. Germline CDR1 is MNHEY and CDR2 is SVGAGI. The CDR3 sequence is CASSFQGLNEKLFF. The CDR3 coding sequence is TGTGCCAGCAGTTTCCAGGGGCTTAATGAAAAACTGTTTTTT.

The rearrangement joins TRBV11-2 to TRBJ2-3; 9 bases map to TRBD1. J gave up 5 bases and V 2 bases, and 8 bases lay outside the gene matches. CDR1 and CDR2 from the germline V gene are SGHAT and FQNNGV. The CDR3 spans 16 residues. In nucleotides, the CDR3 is TGTGCCAGCAGCTTATGGGGAGGACAGGGGATAGATACGCAGTATTTT. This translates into CASSLWGGQGIDTQYF.

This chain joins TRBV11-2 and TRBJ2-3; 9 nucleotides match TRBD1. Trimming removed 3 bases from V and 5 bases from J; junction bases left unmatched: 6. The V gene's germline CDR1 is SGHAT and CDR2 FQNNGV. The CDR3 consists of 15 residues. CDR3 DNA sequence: TGTGCCAGCAGCTTGGGAGGGACAGGGCTAGATACGCAGTATTTT. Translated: CASSLGGTGLDTQYF.

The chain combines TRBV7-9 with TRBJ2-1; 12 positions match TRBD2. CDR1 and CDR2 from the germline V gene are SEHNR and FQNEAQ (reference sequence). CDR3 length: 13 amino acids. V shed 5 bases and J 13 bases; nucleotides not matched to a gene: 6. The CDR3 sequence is CASSIGTSGPQFF. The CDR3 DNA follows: TGTGCCAGCAGCATCGGGACTAGCGGGCCTCAGTTCTTC.

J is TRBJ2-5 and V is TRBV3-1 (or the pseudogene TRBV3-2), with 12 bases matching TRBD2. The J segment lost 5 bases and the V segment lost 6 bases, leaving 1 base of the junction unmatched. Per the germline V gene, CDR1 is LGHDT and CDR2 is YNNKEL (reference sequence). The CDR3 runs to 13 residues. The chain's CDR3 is CASRTSGGETQYF. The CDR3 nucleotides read TGTGCCAGCAGGACTAGCGGGGGTGAGACCCAGTACTTC.

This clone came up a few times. The CDR3 sequence: CASSQYRAGEQFF. For the CDR3, the DNA is TGTGCCAGCAGCCAATACCGGGCGGGTGAGCAGTTCTTC. The chain recombines TRBV16 with TRBJ2-1, with D possibly matching TRBD2 (5 bases). Germline V lookup: CDR1 KGHSY, CDR2 FQNENV. The CDR3 loop spans 13 amino acids. V was clipped by 1 base and J by 9 bases, with 10 bases between them.

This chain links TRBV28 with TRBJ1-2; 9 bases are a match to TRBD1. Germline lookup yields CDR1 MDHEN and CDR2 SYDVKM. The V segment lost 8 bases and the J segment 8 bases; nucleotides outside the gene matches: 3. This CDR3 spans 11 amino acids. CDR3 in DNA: TGTGCCAGCGGGACAGGGAGCGGCTACACCTTC. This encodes CASGTGSGYTF.

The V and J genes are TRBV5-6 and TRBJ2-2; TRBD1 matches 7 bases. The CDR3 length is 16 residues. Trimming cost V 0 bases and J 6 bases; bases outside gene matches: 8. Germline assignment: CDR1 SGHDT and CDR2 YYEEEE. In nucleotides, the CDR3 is TGTGCCAGCAGCTTGGGGCCCCTAGGGGGCCCCGGGGAGCTGTTTTTT. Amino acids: CASSLGPLGGPGELFF.

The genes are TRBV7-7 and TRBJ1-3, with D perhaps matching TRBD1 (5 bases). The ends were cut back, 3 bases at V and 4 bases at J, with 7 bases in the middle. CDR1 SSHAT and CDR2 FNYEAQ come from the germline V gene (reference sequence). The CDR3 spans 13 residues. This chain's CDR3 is CASSLTVGNTIYF. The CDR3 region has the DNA TGTGCCAGCAGCTTGACAGTCGGAAACACCATATATTTT.

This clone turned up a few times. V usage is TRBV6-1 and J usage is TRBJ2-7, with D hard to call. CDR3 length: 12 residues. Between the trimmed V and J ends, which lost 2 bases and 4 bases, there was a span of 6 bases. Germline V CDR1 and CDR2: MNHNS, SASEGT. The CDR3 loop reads CASSESLYEQYF. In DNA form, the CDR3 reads TGTGCCAGCAGTGAATCCCTTTACGAGCAGTACTTC.

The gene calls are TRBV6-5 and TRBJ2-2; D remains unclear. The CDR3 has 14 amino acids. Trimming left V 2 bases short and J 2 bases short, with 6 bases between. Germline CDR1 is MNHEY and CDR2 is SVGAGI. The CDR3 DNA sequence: TGTGCCAGCAGTTACGGGCCAAACACCGGGGAGCTGTTTTTT. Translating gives CASSYGPNTGELFF.

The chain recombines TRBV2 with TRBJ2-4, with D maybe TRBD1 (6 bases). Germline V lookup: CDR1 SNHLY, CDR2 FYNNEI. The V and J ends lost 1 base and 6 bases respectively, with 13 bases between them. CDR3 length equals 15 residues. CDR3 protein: CASSEGVRGANIQYF. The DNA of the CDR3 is TGTGCCAGCAGTGAAGGGGTCAGGGGAGCAAACATTCAGTACTTC.

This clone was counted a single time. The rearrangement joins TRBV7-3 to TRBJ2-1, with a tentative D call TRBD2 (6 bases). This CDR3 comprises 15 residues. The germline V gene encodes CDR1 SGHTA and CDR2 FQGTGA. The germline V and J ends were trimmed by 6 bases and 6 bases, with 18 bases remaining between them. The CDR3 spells CASSSSRGAFNEQFF. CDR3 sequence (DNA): TGTGCCAGCAGTTCTTCCCGCGGGGCATTCAATGAGCAGTTCTTC.

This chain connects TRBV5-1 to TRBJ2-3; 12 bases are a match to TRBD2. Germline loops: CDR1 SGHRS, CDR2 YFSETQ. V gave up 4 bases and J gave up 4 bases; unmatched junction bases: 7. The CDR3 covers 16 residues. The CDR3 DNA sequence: TGCGCCAGCAGCCTACTAGCGGGGGGTTCCGCAGATACGCAGTATTTT. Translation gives CASSLLAGGSADTQYF.

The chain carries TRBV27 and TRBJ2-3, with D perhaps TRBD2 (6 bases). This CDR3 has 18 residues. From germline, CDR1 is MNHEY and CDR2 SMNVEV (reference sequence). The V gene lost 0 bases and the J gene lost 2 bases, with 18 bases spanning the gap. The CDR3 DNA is TGTGCCAGCAGTTTATCCTCAACATTAGGAGGGCTCACAGATACGCAGTATTTT. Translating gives CASSLSSTLGGLTDTQYF.

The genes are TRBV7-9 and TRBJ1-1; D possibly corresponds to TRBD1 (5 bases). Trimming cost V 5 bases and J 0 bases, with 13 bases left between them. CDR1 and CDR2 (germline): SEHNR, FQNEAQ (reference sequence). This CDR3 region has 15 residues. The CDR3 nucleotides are TGTGCCAGCAGCCCCCCTTGGGGGGTGAACACTGAAGCTTTCTTT. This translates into CASSPPWGVNTEAFF.

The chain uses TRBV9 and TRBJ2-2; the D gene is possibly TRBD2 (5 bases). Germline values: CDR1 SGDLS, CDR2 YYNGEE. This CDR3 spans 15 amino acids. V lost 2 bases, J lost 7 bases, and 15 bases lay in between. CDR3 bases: TGTGCCAGCAGCGTTCTCGAGGGTCCGCGCGGGGAGCTGTTTTTT. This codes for CASSVLEGPRGELFF.

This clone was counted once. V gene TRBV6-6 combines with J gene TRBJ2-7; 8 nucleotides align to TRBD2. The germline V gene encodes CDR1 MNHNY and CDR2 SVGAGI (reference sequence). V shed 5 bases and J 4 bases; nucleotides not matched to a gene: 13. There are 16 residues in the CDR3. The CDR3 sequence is CASSQPLAGGLYEQYF. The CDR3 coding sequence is TGTGCCAGCAGTCAGCCTCTAGCGGGCGGGCTTTACGAGCAGTACTTC.

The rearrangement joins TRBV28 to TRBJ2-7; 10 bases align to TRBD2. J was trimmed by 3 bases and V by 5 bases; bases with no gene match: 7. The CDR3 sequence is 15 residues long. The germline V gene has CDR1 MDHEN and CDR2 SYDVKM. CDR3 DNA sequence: TGTGCCAGCAGTCTCGGGACTAGCGTCGTCTACGAGCAGTACTTC. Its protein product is CASSLGTSVVYEQYF.

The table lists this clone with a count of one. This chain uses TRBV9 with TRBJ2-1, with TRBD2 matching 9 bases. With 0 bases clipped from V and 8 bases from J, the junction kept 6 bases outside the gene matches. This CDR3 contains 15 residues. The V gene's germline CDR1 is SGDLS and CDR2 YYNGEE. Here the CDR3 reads CASSVGSGGRYEQFF. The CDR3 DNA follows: TGTGCCAGCAGCGTAGGGAGCGGGGGGAGGTATGAGCAGTTCTTC.

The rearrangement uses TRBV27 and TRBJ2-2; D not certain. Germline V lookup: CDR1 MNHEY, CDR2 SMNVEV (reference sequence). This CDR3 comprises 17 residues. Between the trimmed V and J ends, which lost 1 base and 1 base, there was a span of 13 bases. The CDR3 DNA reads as TGTGCCAGCAGTTTATTAGTCCCCCGAGGGAACACCGGGGAGCTGTTTTTT. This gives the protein CASSLLVPRGNTGELFF.

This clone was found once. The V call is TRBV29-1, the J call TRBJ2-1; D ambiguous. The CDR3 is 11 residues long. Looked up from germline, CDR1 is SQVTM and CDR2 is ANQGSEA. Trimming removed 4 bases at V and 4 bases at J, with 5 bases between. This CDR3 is CSVVIYNEQFF. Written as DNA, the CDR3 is TGCAGCGTTGTAATATACAATGAGCAGTTCTTC.

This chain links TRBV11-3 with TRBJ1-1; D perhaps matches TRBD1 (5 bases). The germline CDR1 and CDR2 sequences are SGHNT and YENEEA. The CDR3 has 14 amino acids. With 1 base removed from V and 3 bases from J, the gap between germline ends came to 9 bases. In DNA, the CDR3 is TGTGCCAGCAGCTTAGGGGGCTCCGACACTGAAGCTTTCTTT. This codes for CASSLGGSDTEAFF.

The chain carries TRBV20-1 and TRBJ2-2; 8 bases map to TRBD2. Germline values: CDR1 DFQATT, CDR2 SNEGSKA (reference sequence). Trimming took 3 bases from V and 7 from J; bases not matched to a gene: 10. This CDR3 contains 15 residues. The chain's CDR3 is CSASRLGLDHGELFF. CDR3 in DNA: TGCAGTGCTAGTCGGTTGGGACTAGATCACGGGGAGCTGTTTTTT.